Presented here are 23 T cell receptor beta chains from one specimen sequenced in a study of blood T cells in healthy people across ages. A second PCR of roughly 7 to 11 cycles used a sample-barcoded 5' primer and a J-beta primer mix. MiXCR, run by TCRdb on the 5' RACE reads, gives a single entry per CDR3 protein. Found here are hundreds of thousands of distinct CDR3 sequences, roughly three fifths of them singletons; the top ten hold under 30%. The sequencing input was blood. These receptors were collected from a man between 35 and 55 years old in good health.

This clonotype was seen only a few times. The V call is TRBV6-1, the J call TRBJ2-3; D possibly matches TRBD1 or TRBD2 (6 bases each). With 1 base removed from V and 5 bases from J, the gap between germline ends came to 10 bases. CDR3 length equals 14 residues. Germline V gene data show CDR1 as MNHNS and CDR2 as SASEGT. The CDR3 DNA reads TGTGCCAGCAGTGAAGGGGGGGCTGGAGATACGCAGTATTTT. Translation: CASSEGGAGDTQYF.

In its sample, this clonotype was seen many times. The rearrangement uses TRBV20-1 and TRBJ2-7; 9 positions agree with TRBD2. Trimming took 2 bases from V and 3 from J; bases not matched to a gene: 8. There are 15 residues in the CDR3. The germline V gene encodes CDR1 DFQATT and CDR2 SNEGSKA (reference sequence). As DNA, the CDR3 is TGCAGTGCTAGAAGGGCTAGCGGGACGATCTACGAGCAGTACTTC. Protein sequence: CSARRASGTIYEQYF.

CDR3 region: CASAGDWNTEAFF. CDR3 in DNA: TGTGCCAGCGCCGGGGATTGGAACACTGAAGCTTTCTTT. The chain joins TRBV6-4 to TRBJ1-1; the D is unclear. This CDR3 comprises 13 residues. In germline, CDR1 is MRHNA, CDR2 SNTAGT. V shed 8 bases and J shed 1 base, with 11 bases lying between them.

In nucleotides, the CDR3 is TGTGCCAGCACTAGACAGGGGGCGAACAGTCAGCCCCAGCATTTT. Its protein product is CASTRQGANSQPQHF. The chain joins TRBV12-3 or TRBV12-4 to TRBJ1-5; TRBD1 matches 10 bases. The J segment lost 6 bases and the V segment lost 7 bases, leaving 9 bases of the junction unmatched. There are 15 residues in the CDR3.

The CDR3 reads CASRQDRDYGYTF. CDR3 coding DNA: TGTGCCAGCAGACAGGACAGGGACTATGGCTACACCTTC. The V call is TRBV2, the J call TRBJ1-2, with TRBD1 matching 8 bases. The germline CDR1 and CDR2 sequences are SNHLY and FYNNEI. The CDR3 has 13 amino acids. The V segment lost 6 bases and the J segment 3 bases; nucleotides outside the gene matches: 3.

The chain has TRBV5-1 and TRBJ2-3; 9 bases align to TRBD1. Per the germline V gene, CDR1 is SGHRS and CDR2 is YFSETQ. V gave up 4 bases and J gave up 2 bases; unmatched junction bases: 5. CDR3 length equals 15 residues. CDR3 region: CASSPWTGATDTQYF. DNA for the CDR3: TGCGCCAGCAGCCCCTGGACAGGGGCCACAGATACGCAGTATTTT.

The table lists this clonotype with a few counts. This rearrangement joins TRBV27 to TRBJ1-2; D is unresolved. CDR1 is MNHEY, CDR2 SMNVEV, per germline (reference sequence). The CDR3 covers 13 residues. Trimming took 0 bases from V and 0 from J, leaving 2 bases between them. This CDR3 is CASSLSTNYGYTF. In DNA, the CDR3 is TGTGCCAGCAGTTTATCTACTAACTATGGCTACACCTTC.

The V and J genes are TRBV7-2 and TRBJ1-2, with D perhaps matching TRBD1 (6 bases). V was cut by 5 bases and J by 7 bases, with 14 bases left in between. Germline CDR1 and CDR2: SGHTA and FQGNSA. The length of the CDR3 is 13 residues. The CDR3 DNA reads as TGTGCCAGCAGCCCATACAGGGCAGGTGGCTACACCTTC. The encoded protein is CASSPYRAGGYTF.

This clonotype was observed a few times. This chain links TRBV4-1 with TRBJ2-1; tentatively, D is TRBD2 (5 bases). The CDR3 has 14 amino acids. CDR1 is MGHRA, CDR2 YSYEKL, per germline. V lost 0 bases, J lost 7 bases, and 10 bases lay in between. The CDR3 spells CASSQDWEWNEQFF. In DNA form, the CDR3 reads TGCGCCAGCAGCCAAGATTGGGAGTGGAATGAGCAGTTCTTC.

This clonotype appeared once. In DNA, the CDR3 is TGTGCCAGCAGCCGGCCGACAGGGGGAGCAGATACGCAGTATTTT. Protein product: CASSRPTGGADTQYF. The chain recombines TRBV14 with TRBJ2-3; 9 positions agree with TRBD1. CDR1 and CDR2 (germline): SGHDN, FVKESK. V shed 4 bases, J shed 4 bases, and the junction held 6 bases outside the gene matches. The CDR3 has 15 residues. Full variable domain (outside the CDR3, taken from reference TRBV14 and TRBJ2-3): EAGVTQFPSHSVIEKGQTVTLRCDPISGHDNLYWYRRVMGKEIKFLLHFVKESKQDESGMPNNRFLAERTGGTYSTLKVQPAELEDSGVYFCASSRPTGGADTQYFGPGTRLTVL.

The rearrangement links TRBV10-2 to TRBJ2-3, with 14 positions matching TRBD2. Germline trimming cut 7 bases from V and 4 bases from J; bases unmatched to any gene: 4. Germline assignment: CDR1 WSHSY and CDR2 SAAADI. There are 15 residues in the CDR3. In DNA form, the CDR3 reads TGCGCCAGCAAATCGACTAGCGGGGGGGCAGATACGCAGTATTTT. Its translation: CASKSTSGGADTQYF.

The chain links TRBV28 to TRBJ1-1; TRBD1 might be the D (5 bases). This CDR3 contains 14 residues. V was cut by 4 bases and J by 6 bases, with 15 bases left in between. Germline V gives CDR1 MDHEN, CDR2 SYDVKM. The DNA for the CDR3 is TGTGCCAGCAGTTCCCACGGTTCGGGGGCTGAAGCTTTCTTT. Its protein product is CASSSHGSGAEAFF.

This chain connects TRBV3-1 to TRBJ2-7; 11 bases map to TRBD2. V dropped 9 bases and J dropped 5; count of bases not matched to a gene: 15. The germline V gene has CDR1 LGHDT and CDR2 YNNKEL (reference sequence). This CDR3 region has 16 residues. This chain's CDR3 is CAREVDPGLAVHEQYF. In nucleotides, the CDR3 is TGTGCCAGAGAGGTAGATCCGGGACTAGCGGTACACGAGCAGTACTTC.

The chain recombines TRBV5-6 with TRBJ2-7; 13 positions agree with TRBD2. Gene TRBJ2-5 matches the end of the DNA better, so the J call may be wrong. Germline V gives CDR1 SGHDT, CDR2 YYEEEE. CDR3 length equals 18 residues. The CDR3 DNA is TGTGCCAGCAGCTTGGAGCGGACTAGCGGGAGTGTTTGGGAGACCCAGTACTTC. Its protein is CASSLERTSGSVWETQYF.

This clonotype showed up just a few times. The chain employs TRBV28 and TRBJ1-2; no firm D call. Germline V gene lookup returns CDR1 MDHEN and CDR2 SYDVKM. V was clipped by 6 bases and J by 8 bases, with 19 bases between them. The CDR3 extends over 14 amino acids. The CDR3 is CASRPSDGYWGYTF. CDR3 bases: TGTGCCAGCAGGCCAAGCGACGGCTATTGGGGCTACACCTTC.

V usage is TRBV7-2 and J usage is TRBJ2-1; D tentatively fits TRBD1 or TRBD2 (6 bases each). This CDR3 contains 15 residues. V gave up 6 bases and J gave up 0 bases, with 12 bases separating them. The germline V gene encodes CDR1 SGHTA and CDR2 FQGNSA. CDR3 region: CASSRGGSSYNEQFF. In DNA form, the CDR3 reads TGTGCCAGCAGTAGAGGGGGGAGCTCCTACAATGAGCAGTTCTTC.

This clonotype was found a few times. This sequence joins TRBV5-1 and TRBJ2-1, with TRBD2 identical over 12 bases. The CDR3 consists of 16 residues. CDR1 is SGHRS, CDR2 YFSETQ, per germline. The ends lost 0 bases at V and 6 bases at J; junction bases unmatched: 4. DNA of the CDR3: TGCGCCAGCAGCTTGGGAGGACTAGCGGGGTCCAATGAGCAGTTCTTC. Translated: CASSLGGLAGSNEQFF. Looking up the rest from reference TRBV5-1 and TRBJ2-1 gives the full variable domain: KAGVTQTPRYLIKTRGQQVTLSCSPISGHRSVSWYQQTPGQGLQFLFEYFSETQRNKGNFPGRFSGRQFSNSRSEMNVSTLELGDSALYLCASSLGGLAGSNEQFFGPGTRLTVL.

This clonotype was counted only a few times. The V and J genes are TRBV28 and TRBJ2-7; TRBD2 matches 13 bases. The CDR3 is 17 residues long. Trimming removed 4 bases from V and 2 bases from J; junction bases left unmatched: 8. The V gene's germline CDR1 is MDHEN and CDR2 SYDVKM. In nucleotides, the CDR3 is TGTGCCAGCAGTTGGTGGACTAGCGGGGGCCTTACCTACGAGCAGTACTTC. Translated, it gives CASSWWTSGGLTYEQYF.

The CDR3 loop is CASSLATDSGYTF. The DNA for the CDR3 is TGTGCCAGCAGCTTGGCAACAGACAGTGGCTACACCTTC. V usage is TRBV5-6 and J usage is TRBJ1-2, with TRBD1 as a possible D gene (5 bases). Trimming shortened V by 0 bases and J by 7 bases, and 10 bases separated the two germline ends. From germline, CDR1 is SGHDT and CDR2 YYEEEE. The CDR3 has 13 residues.

The chain has TRBV10-3 and TRBJ1-1, with D maybe TRBD1 (6 bases). There are 14 residues in the CDR3. The germline gives CDR1 ENHRY, CDR2 SYGVKD. The V end was cut by 3 bases, the J end by 1 base, with 9 bases between. The CDR3 is CAISDGQWNTEAFF. The CDR3 DNA reads TGTGCCATCAGTGACGGACAGTGGAACACTGAAGCTTTCTTT.

The genes are TRBV7-8 and TRBJ2-5; 7 bases are a match to TRBD1. Unmatched junction bases numbered 23, after V lost 5 bases and J lost 11 bases. Germline-derived CDR1 and CDR2 are SGHVS and FQNEAQ. This CDR3 is 17 amino acids long. The CDR3 protein is CASSREQGFLNYNEQYF. DNA of the CDR3: TGTGCCAGCAGCCGAGAACAGGGGTTCCTCAATTACAATGAGCAGTACTTC.

This clonotype occurred a few times. V gene TRBV25-1 combines with J gene TRBJ2-5; D is unresolved. The CDR3 covers 11 residues. Trimming pared 4 bases from V and 5 bases from J, leaving 5 bases between. CDR1 is MGHDK and CDR2 is SYGVNS in the germline V gene. Here the CDR3 DNA reads TGTGCCAGCAGTGGCTTTGAGACCCAGTACTTC. This gives the protein CASSGFETQYF.

This chain links TRBV6-1 with TRBJ1-5; no firm D call. The V gene's germline CDR1 is MNHNS and CDR2 SASEGT. Trimming removed 4 bases from V and 2 bases from J, with 12 bases in between. The CDR3 runs to 15 residues. The CDR3 protein is CASSGILQGNQPQHF. DNA for the CDR3: TGTGCCAGCAGTGGAATCTTGCAGGGCAATCAGCCCCAGCATTTT.